The clone carrying this T cell receptor beta chain was seen a few times. What it binds is not known. The trim removed 3 bases at V and 6 bases at J, leaving 9 bases unmatched. The CDR3 consists of 15 residues. The germline V gene has CDR1 KGHSH and CDR2 LQKENI. This sample is part of a study of CD8 T cells in ankylosing spondylitis. Study-wide findings and caveats: Made up of eight highly homologous variants, a TCR beta motif appeared characteristic of ankylosing spondylitis blood.

TCRdb reprocessed the 5' RACE reads with MiXCR, giving one entry per CDR3 protein. The sample lists 250,000 or so distinct CDR3 sequences; roughly a quarter were seen once. The rearrangement joins TRBV18 to TRBJ2-5; TRBD1 aligns across 8 bases. This receptor was taken from a male donor with ankylosing spondylitis or in good health (not recorded which). Sequenced input: blood, either unsorted or a sorted T cell fraction (not recorded which). The CDR3 spells CASSPTTGAKQTQYF. The CDR3 bases are TGTGCCAGCTCACCCACGACAGGGGCGAAGCAGACCCAGTACTTC. Based on the CDR3 plus reference TRBV18 and TRBJ2-5, the full variable domain is NAGVMQNPRHLVRRRGQEARLRCSPMKGHSHVYWYRQLPEEGLKFMVYLQKENIIDESGMPKERFSAEFPKEGPSILRIQQVVRGDSAAYFCASSPTTGAKQTQYFGPGTRLLVL.